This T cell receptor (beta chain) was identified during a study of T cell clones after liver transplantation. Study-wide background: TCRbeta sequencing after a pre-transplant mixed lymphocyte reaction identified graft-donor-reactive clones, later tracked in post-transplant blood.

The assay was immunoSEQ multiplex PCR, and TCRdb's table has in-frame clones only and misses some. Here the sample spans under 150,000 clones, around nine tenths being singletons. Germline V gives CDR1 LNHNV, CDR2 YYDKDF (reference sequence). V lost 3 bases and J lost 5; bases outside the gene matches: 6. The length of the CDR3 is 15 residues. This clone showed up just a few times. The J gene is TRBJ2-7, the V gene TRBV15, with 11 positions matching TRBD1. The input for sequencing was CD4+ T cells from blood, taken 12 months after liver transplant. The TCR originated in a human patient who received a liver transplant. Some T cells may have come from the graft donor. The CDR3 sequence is CATSRTGQGVHEQYF. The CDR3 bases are TGTGCCACCAGCAGGACGGGACAGGGGGTCCACGAGCAGTACTTC.